This T cell receptor (beta chain) was retrieved from a study of cytomegalovirus exposure and HLA in healthy donors. Study conclusions and caveats: Because they were indistinguishable, some V segments, including TRBV6-2 and TRBV6-3, were excluded. Cytomegalovirus association was listed for roughly 160 TCR beta chains. Through in vitro validation, a few CMV-associated chains were shown to be specific for CMV antigens. Presence/absence results assume similar sequencing depth per donor, which may not hold.

Trimming took 3 bases from V and 2 from J, leaving 9 bases between them. From germline, CDR1 is SGHTA and CDR2 FQGTGA. The CDR3 runs to 14 residues. The PCR made use of 60 Vbeta and 13 Jbeta primers. Measured with immunoSEQ multiplex PCR; TCRdb has only the in-frame clones, and not every one. Altogether 100,000 to 150,000 clones are present, around 77% being singletons, with the ten largest covering roughly 1%. Comments on this clone: What it binds is not known.

The specimen was PBMCs. V is TRBV7-3 and J is TRBJ2-3; D possibly corresponds to TRBD2 (5 bases). The sequence was obtained from an older woman in good health and CMV-seronegative. The CDR3 nucleotides read TGTGCCAGCAGCTTTGGGGAGTACACAGATACGCAGTATTTT. Its protein is CASSFGEYTDTQYF.